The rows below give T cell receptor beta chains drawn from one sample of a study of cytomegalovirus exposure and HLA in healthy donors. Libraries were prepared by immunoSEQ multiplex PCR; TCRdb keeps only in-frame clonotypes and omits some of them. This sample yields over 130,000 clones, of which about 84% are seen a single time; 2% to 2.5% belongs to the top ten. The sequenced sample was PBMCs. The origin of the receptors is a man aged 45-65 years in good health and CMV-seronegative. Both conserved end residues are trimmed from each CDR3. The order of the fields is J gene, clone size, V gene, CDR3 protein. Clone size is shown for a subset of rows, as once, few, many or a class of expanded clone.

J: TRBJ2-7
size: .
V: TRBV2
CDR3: ASSEGQREGVGQY

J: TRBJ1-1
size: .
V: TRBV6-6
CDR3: ASSTGVTEAF

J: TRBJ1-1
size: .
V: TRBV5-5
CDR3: ASSLGTGGGTF

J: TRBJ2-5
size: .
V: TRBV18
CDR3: ASSPESQETQY

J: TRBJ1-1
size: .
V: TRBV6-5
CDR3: ASHRQVDTEAF

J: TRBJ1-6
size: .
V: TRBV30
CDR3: AWSRGRSNSPLH

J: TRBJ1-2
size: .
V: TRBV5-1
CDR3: ASSSGGGAYGYT

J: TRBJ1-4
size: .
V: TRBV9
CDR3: ASSPTLATNEKLF

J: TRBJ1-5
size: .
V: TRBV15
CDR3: ATSRDPRGGVQPQH

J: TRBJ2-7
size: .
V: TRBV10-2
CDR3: ASTGLAGNYDEQY

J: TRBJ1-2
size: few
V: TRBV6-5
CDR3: AISGGWGYT

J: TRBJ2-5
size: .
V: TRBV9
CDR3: ASSSRGQNQETQY

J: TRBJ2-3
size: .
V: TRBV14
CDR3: ASSQPNTDTQY

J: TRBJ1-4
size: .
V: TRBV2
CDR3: ASSETGTVDEKLF

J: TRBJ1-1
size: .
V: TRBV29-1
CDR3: SVGGMSTEAF

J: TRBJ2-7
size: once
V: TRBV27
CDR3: ASSLRGQGNYEQY

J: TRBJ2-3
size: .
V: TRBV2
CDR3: ASSERQARTDTQY

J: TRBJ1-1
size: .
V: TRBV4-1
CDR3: ASSPGQGGTEAF

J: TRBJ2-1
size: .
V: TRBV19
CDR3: ASSMTSGSYNEQF

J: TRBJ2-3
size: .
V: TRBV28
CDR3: ASSPTIADTQY

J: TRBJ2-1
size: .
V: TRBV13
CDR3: ASSLTGSGRSANEQF

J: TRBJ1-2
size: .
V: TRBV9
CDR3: ASSVGQGAGGYT

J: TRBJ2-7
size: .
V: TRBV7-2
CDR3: ASSGRESYEQY

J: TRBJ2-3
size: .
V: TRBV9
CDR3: ASSVSPTGRTDTQY

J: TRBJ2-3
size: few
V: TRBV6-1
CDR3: ASSARTTVPRADTQY

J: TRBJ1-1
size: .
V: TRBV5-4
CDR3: ASRRDGENTEAF

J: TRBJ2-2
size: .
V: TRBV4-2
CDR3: ASSQVRGGGTGELF

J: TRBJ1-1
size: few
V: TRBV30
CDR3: AWSGRTEAF

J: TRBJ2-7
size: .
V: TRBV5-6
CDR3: ASSLIDKTVYSYEQY

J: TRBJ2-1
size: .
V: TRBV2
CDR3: ASGRDRASYNEQF

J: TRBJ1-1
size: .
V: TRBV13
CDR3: ASSLGQLGAF

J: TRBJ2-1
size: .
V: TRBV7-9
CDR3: ASSGLGNEQF

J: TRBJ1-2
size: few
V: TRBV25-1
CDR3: ASSESDLPRTRDYGYT

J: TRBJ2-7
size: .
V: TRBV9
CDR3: ASSADRASYEQY

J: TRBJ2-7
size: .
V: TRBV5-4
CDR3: ASSLVGGFYEQY

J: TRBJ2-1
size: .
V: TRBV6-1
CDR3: ASSDGLAGHNEQF

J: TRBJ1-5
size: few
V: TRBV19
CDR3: ASSMTETGNQPQH

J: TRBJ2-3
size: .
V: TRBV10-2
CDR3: ASRTELTSTDTQY

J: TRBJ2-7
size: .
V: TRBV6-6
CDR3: ASSYSQAAYEQY

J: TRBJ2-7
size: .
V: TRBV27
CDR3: ASSPSGNSYEQY

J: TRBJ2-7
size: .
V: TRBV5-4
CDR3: ASSRREGPSGEQY

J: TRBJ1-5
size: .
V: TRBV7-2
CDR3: ASSIQGIVNQPQH

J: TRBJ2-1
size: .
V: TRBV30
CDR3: AWRNGDSYNEQF